The 32 T cell receptor beta chains below were found in one sample sequenced in a study of T cell changes during pregnancy in multiple sclerosis. Generated by immunoSEQ multiplex PCR, the TCRdb table keeps only in-frame clones and is missing some. This sample has 70,000 to 95,000 clones, with 93% found just once. This sample comprised peripheral blood, obtained in the second trimester of pregnancy. These receptors came from a female donor in good health, enrolled as a control in a pregnancy study.

This clone has just one count. The gene calls are TRBV6-6 and TRBJ1-4; 7 bases align to TRBD1. The V gene's germline CDR1 is MNHNY and CDR2 SVGAGI (reference sequence). V gave up 4 bases and J gave up 6 bases; unmatched junction bases: 5. This CDR3 has 14 amino acids. The CDR3 DNA is TGTGCCAGCAGTTCCACAGGGGCTGATGAAAAACTGTTTTTT. This translates into CASSSTGADEKLFF.

The rearrangement uses TRBV5-6 and TRBJ2-1; D is perhaps TRBD1 (5 bases). The CDR3 sequence is 13 residues long. Between the trimmed V and J ends, which lost 4 bases and 6 bases, there was a span of 11 bases. Germline V lookup: CDR1 SGHDT, CDR2 YYEEEE. CDR3 sequence (DNA): TGTGCCAGCAGCCCTCAGGGTGGCAATGAGCAGTTCTTC. Translated, it gives CASSPQGGNEQFF.

J is TRBJ1-6 and V is TRBV19, with 7 nucleotides matching TRBD1. With V trimmed by 2 bases and J by 8 bases, 15 bases remained unmatched. Germline lookup yields CDR1 LNHDA and CDR2 SQIVND (reference sequence). This CDR3 contains 18 residues. Here the CDR3 DNA reads TGTGCCAGTAGTATAACCCCCACAGGGGTTGTTGTAGATTCACCCCTCCACTTT. Amino acids: CASSITPTGVVVDSPLHF.

V usage is TRBV2 and J usage is TRBJ1-3; D is perhaps TRBD1 (6 bases). V was shortened by 10 bases and J by 2 bases, with 27 bases between the two germline ends. The CDR3 contains 18 residues. Germline-derived CDR1 and CDR2 are SNHLY and FYNNEI. CDR3 DNA: TGTGCCACGTCCTTCAGAATTTCTGGGGGCTCGACTGGAAACACCATATATTTT. This codes for CATSFRISGGSTGNTIYF.

This clone was seen a single time. V and J are TRBV29-1 and TRBJ2-2, with TRBD2 as a possible D gene (6 bases). Germline V gene data show CDR1 as SQVTM and CDR2 as ANQGSEA. Trimming stripped 3 bases from V and 6 bases from J, with 11 bases between. The CDR3 consists of 13 residues. CDR3 sequence reads: CSVDESGAGELFF. CDR3 coding DNA: TGCAGCGTTGATGAGTCGGGGGCCGGGGAGCTGTTTTTT.

This chain uses TRBV9 with TRBJ2-3, with 9 bases identical to TRBD2. The V and J ends lost 0 bases and 1 base, in that order; junction bases with no gene match: 3. This CDR3 contains 16 residues. Germline V lookup: CDR1 SGDLS, CDR2 YYNGEE. For the CDR3, the DNA is TGTGCCAGCAGCGTAGGTAGCGGGGGACGCACAGATACGCAGTATTTT. This translates into CASSVGSGGRTDTQYF.

The chain recombines TRBV30 with TRBJ1-2, with 12 bases that match TRBD1. The CDR3 extends over 15 amino acids. V lost 3 bases to trimming and J lost 8 bases; unmatched junction nucleotides: 10. Germline assignment: CDR1 GTSNPN and CDR2 SVGIG (reference sequence). The CDR3 bases are TGTGCCTGGAGCAGTAGGGAGGGACAGGGGGCGGGCTACACCTTC. Its translation is CAWSSREGQGAGYTF. Looking up the rest from reference TRBV30 and TRBJ1-2 gives the full variable domain: SQTIHQWPATLVQPVGSPLSLECTVEGTSNPNLYWYRQAAGRGLQLLFYSVGIGQISSEVPQNLSASRPQDRQFILSSKKLLLSDSGFYLCAWSSREGQGAGYTFGSGTRLTVV.

This rearrangement joins TRBV15 to TRBJ2-7, with D possibly matching TRBD2 (5 bases). The CDR3 totals 14 residues. The V gene lost 0 bases and the J gene lost 6 bases, with 12 bases spanning the gap. Germline V lookup: CDR1 LNHNV, CDR2 YYDKDF (reference sequence). This chain's CDR3 is CATSRDLVAGEQYF. The CDR3 bases are TGTGCCACCAGCAGAGATCTGGTCGCGGGCGAGCAGTACTTC.

This clone appeared once. The chain recombines TRBV7-6 with TRBJ1-4; D may be TRBD1 (6 bases). This CDR3 is built from 14 residues. Trimming removed 8 bases from V and 5 bases from J, with 15 bases in between. Germline-derived CDR1 and CDR2 are SGHVS and FNYEAQ. This chain's CDR3 is CASRGRGGNEKLFF. CDR3 nucleotides: TGTGCCAGCCGTGGACGGGGGGGCAATGAAAAACTGTTTTTT.

This clone was seen only a few times. The rearrangement joins TRBV5-1 to TRBJ1-1; the D gene is possibly TRBD1 (5 bases). V was cut by 0 bases and J by 0 bases, with 12 bases left in between. CDR3 length equals 16 residues. In germline, CDR1 is SGHRS, CDR2 YFSETQ. The CDR3 bases are TGCGCCAGCAGCTTGGAGACAGCCAGAATGAACACTGAAGCTTTCTTT. As protein: CASSLETARMNTEAFF.

The DNA of the CDR3 is TGTGCCAGCAGTGCACAGGGTCCTGTAGATACGCAGTATTTT. Translation: CASSAQGPVDTQYF. The chain combines TRBV6-6 with TRBJ2-3; possible D gene TRBD1, 6 bases. The germline V and J ends were trimmed by 5 bases and 5 bases, with 14 bases remaining between them. Germline lookup yields CDR1 MNHNY and CDR2 SVGAGI (reference sequence). CDR3 size: 14 residues.

The V and J genes are TRBV4-1 and TRBJ2-7; D ambiguous. This CDR3 spans 17 amino acids. V lost 1 base to trimming and J lost 0 bases, with 16 bases between them. Germline CDR1 and CDR2: MGHRA and YSYEKL. The CDR3: CASSQGNWQVRSYEQYF. The CDR3 DNA reads as TGCGCCAGCAGCCAAGGCAATTGGCAGGTCCGCTCCTACGAGCAGTACTTC.

J is TRBJ1-2 and V is TRBV14; no definite D call. Looked up from germline, CDR1 is SGHDN and CDR2 is FVKESK. Trimming left V 7 bases short and J 8 bases short, with 8 bases between. The CDR3 is made up of 10 amino acids. The CDR3 reads CASTSGGYTF. The DNA for the CDR3 is TGTGCCAGCACTTCCGGGGGCTACACCTTC.

This CDR3 reads CASSVQTGGPYGYTF. CDR3 DNA sequence: TGTGCCAGCAGCGTCCAGACAGGGGGCCCCTATGGCTACACCTTC. The chain has TRBV9 and TRBJ1-2, with 10 bases matching TRBD1. CDR3 length equals 15 residues. The V and J ends lost 2 bases and 4 bases, in that order; junction bases with no gene match: 5. Germline V gene lookup returns CDR1 SGDLS and CDR2 YYNGEE.

CDR3 DNA: TGTGCCAGCTCCGCAACGCCTGATCTAGGTCGAGGACAGGGGGCCGTCAGCTATGGCTACACCTTC. Translating gives CASSATPDLGRGQGAVSYGYTF. The V call is TRBV18, the J call TRBJ1-2; 11 bases map to TRBD1. V gave up 6 bases and J gave up 4 bases; unmatched junction bases: 28. Germline CDR1 is KGHSH and CDR2 is LQKENI. The CDR3 is 22 amino acids.

The chain is built from TRBV6-4 and TRBJ2-7, with 11 positions matching TRBD1. V was pared by 4 bases and J by 3 bases, with 2 bases of the junction left unmatched. The CDR3 is made up of 14 amino acids. Per germline, CDR1 MRHNA and CDR2 SNTAGT. The CDR3 protein is CASSAGTGGYEQYF. The CDR3 DNA sequence: TGTGCCAGCAGTGCCGGGACAGGGGGCTACGAGCAGTACTTC.

The J gene is TRBJ2-7, the V gene TRBV4-3; maybe TRBD2 (6 bases). Trimming removed 0 bases at V and 0 bases at J, with 12 bases between. This CDR3 spans 16 amino acids. CDR1 is LGHNA and CDR2 is YSLEER in the germline V gene. The DNA for the CDR3 is TGCGCCAGCAGCCAAGATCAAGGGACTGCCTCCTACGAGCAGTACTTC. Its protein is CASSQDQGTASYEQYF.

This clone appeared a single time. This rearrangement joins TRBV30 to TRBJ1-1, with TRBD1 matching 11 bases. Germline CDR1 and CDR2: GTSNPN and SVGIG (reference sequence). Trimming cost V 5 bases and J 1 base; bases outside gene matches: 6. The CDR3 spans 15 residues. This chain's CDR3 is CAWSGQGVANTEAFF. DNA of the CDR3: TGTGCCTGGTCGGGACAGGGGGTTGCGAACACTGAAGCTTTCTTT. Full variable domain (missing parts from reference TRBV30 and TRBJ1-1): SQTIHQWPATLVQPVGSPLSLECTVEGTSNPNLYWYRQAAGRGLQLLFYSVGIGQISSEVPQNLSASRPQDRQFILSSKKLLLSDSGFYLCAWSGQGVANTEAFFGQGTRLTVV.

The gene calls are TRBV30 and TRBJ1-2; D not resolved. The ends were cut back, 0 bases at V and 4 bases at J, with 12 bases in the middle. This CDR3 has 14 amino acids. The germline V gene encodes CDR1 GTSNPN and CDR2 SVGIG (reference sequence). This chain's CDR3 is CAWSVIPRGYGYTF. As DNA, the CDR3 is TGTGCCTGGAGTGTAATCCCGCGGGGCTATGGCTACACCTTC.

The V gene is TRBV5-6, the J gene TRBJ1-2; TRBD1 matches at 7 bases. The germline V gene has CDR1 SGHDT and CDR2 YYEEEE. This CDR3 comprises 14 residues. With V trimmed by 4 bases and J by 7 bases, 10 bases remained unmatched. The CDR3 loop reads CASSDTDRAGGYTF. CDR3 DNA: TGTGCCAGCAGCGACACCGACAGGGCCGGTGGCTACACCTTC.

The V call is TRBV5-1, the J call TRBJ2-2; perhaps TRBD2 as D (6 bases). This CDR3 is built from 14 residues. In germline, CDR1 is SGHRS, CDR2 YFSETQ. With 0 bases removed from V and 6 bases from J, the gap between germline ends came to 9 bases. The DNA of the CDR3 is TGCGCCAGCAGCTTGGAGCGGGTATCCGGGGAGCTGTTTTTT. Its translation: CASSLERVSGELFF.

The chain has TRBV5-6 and TRBJ2-7, with D possibly being TRBD2 (5 bases). V was shortened by 3 bases and J by 7 bases, with 11 bases between the two germline ends. Per germline, CDR1 SGHDT and CDR2 YYEEEE. The CDR3 totals 12 residues. CDR3 amino acids: CASSSPRGEQYF. CDR3 nucleotide sequence: TGTGCCAGCAGCTCACCCCGGGGTGAGCAGTACTTC. The full variable domain, in which reference TRBV5-6 and TRBJ2-7 provide the parts outside the CDR3, is DAGVTQSPTHLIKTRGQQVTLRCSPKSGHDTVSWYQQALGQGPQFIFQYYEEEERQRGNFPDRFSGHQFPNYSSELNVNALLLGDSALYLCASSSPRGEQYFGPGTRLTVT.

The rearrangement joins TRBV11-2 to TRBJ1-1; the D gene is possibly TRBD1 (5 bases). The V and J ends lost 3 bases and 0 bases respectively, with 14 bases between them. The CDR3 runs 16 residues. Per germline, CDR1 SGHAT and CDR2 FQNNGV. The DNA of the CDR3 is TGTGCCAGCAGCTTCAGGTTGGGGCAGCTGAACACTGAAGCTTTCTTT. It specifies CASSFRLGQLNTEAFF.

The chain uses TRBV7-3 and TRBJ2-3, with 7 bases identical to TRBD2. This CDR3 spans 14 amino acids. Trimming removed 5 bases from V and 4 bases from J; junction bases left unmatched: 6. The germline V gene has CDR1 SGHTA and CDR2 FQGTGA. The CDR3 DNA sequence: TGTGCCAGCAGCATGGGGGGGATCGCAGATACGCAGTATTTT. Its translation: CASSMGGIADTQYF. The full variable domain, rest sourced from reference TRBV7-3 and TRBJ2-3, is GAGVSQTPSNKVTEKGKYVELRCDPISGHTALYWYRQSLGQGPEFLIYFQGTGAADDSGLPNDRFFAVRPEGSVSTLKIQRTERGDSAVYLCASSMGGIADTQYFGPGTRLTVL.

The CDR3 protein is CASSADRFNYGYTF. The CDR3 nucleotides read TGTGCCAGCAGCGCGGACAGATTCAACTATGGCTACACCTTC. This chain connects TRBV7-8 to TRBJ1-2; a possible D gene is TRBD1 (6 bases). Trimming took off 5 bases at V and 2 bases at J, with 12 bases between the two ends. CDR1 is SGHVS, CDR2 FQNEAQ, per germline. The CDR3 is 14 amino acids.

The chain recombines TRBV19 with TRBJ1-4, with TRBD1 matching over 8 bases. V shed 5 bases and J 6 bases; nucleotides not matched to a gene: 8. CDR3 size: 15 residues. The germline CDR1 and CDR2 sequences are LNHDA and SQIVND (reference sequence). The CDR3 sequence: CASSPAMDRDEKLFF. As DNA, the CDR3 is TGTGCCAGTAGTCCCGCCATGGACAGGGATGAAAAACTGTTTTTT.

The chain links TRBV4-2 to TRBJ2-3; D remains unclear. This CDR3 has 13 residues. The ends were cut back, 0 bases at V and 10 bases at J, with 11 bases in the middle. The germline gives CDR1 LGHNA, CDR2 YNFKEQ. The CDR3 protein is CASSQDPSLAQYF. The CDR3 coding sequence is TGTGCCAGCAGCCAAGATCCGAGCCTCGCGCAGTATTTT.

The chain couples TRBV5-6 to TRBJ1-6; 7 nucleotides match TRBD1. Unmatched junction bases numbered 4, after V lost 2 bases and J lost 5 bases. The CDR3 spans 15 residues. Germline values: CDR1 SGHDT, CDR2 YYEEEE. The CDR3 bases are TGTGCCAGCAGCTTAGGGGGCGTTAATAATTCACCCCTCCACTTT. This translates into CASSLGGVNNSPLHF. Filled out from reference TRBV5-6 and TRBJ1-6, the complete variable domain reads DAGVTQSPTHLIKTRGQQVTLRCSPKSGHDTVSWYQQALGQGPQFIFQYYEEEERQRGNFPDRFSGHQFPNYSSELNVNALLLGDSALYLCASSLGGVNNSPLHFGNGTRLTVT.

The chain joins TRBV7-8 to TRBJ2-2, with a weak D call TRBD1 (5 bases). Trimming took off 6 bases at V and 4 bases at J, with 9 bases between the two ends. This CDR3 region has 13 residues. CDR1 is SGHVS and CDR2 is FQNEAQ in the germline V gene. CDR3 protein: CASRRTTTGELFF. CDR3 DNA sequence: TGTGCCAGCAGAAGGACAACCACCGGGGAGCTGTTTTTT.

The chain links TRBV9 to TRBJ2-5; 7 bases match TRBD1. The CDR3 length is 15 residues. Germline CDR1 SGDLS, CDR2 YYNGEE. The trim removed 2 bases at V and 3 bases at J, leaving 7 bases unmatched. For the CDR3, the DNA is TGTGCCAGCAGCGTTCAACCGGGACAGAAAGAGACCCAGTACTTC. It yields the protein CASSVQPGQKETQYF. Full variable domain (outside the CDR3, taken from reference TRBV9 and TRBJ2-5): DSGVTQTPKHLITATGQRVTLRCSPRSGDLSVYWYQQSLDQGLQFLIQYYNGEERAKGNILERFSAQQFPDLHSELNLSSLELGDSALYFCASSVQPGQKETQYFGPGTRLLVL.

The chain combines TRBV7-3 with TRBJ1-3, with D possibly TRBD1 on 5 matching bases. The CDR3 consists of 13 residues. Trimming shortened V by 5 bases and J by 8 bases, and 13 bases separated the two germline ends. The germline CDR1 and CDR2 sequences are SGHTA and FQGTGA. CDR3 sequence (DNA): TGTGCCAGCAGCCCCGGCGGGGGAGACACCATATATTTT. Protein product: CASSPGGGDTIYF.

The chain couples TRBV6-1 to TRBJ2-3, with 8 bases matching TRBD2. The CDR3 contains 17 residues. With 2 bases clipped from V and 9 bases from J, the junction kept 16 bases outside the gene matches. Germline V gene lookup returns CDR1 MNHNS and CDR2 SASEGT. The CDR3 is CASSELGGRRVPWTQYF. CDR3 nucleotide sequence: TGTGCCAGCAGTGAACTGGGCGGGAGGAGAGTCCCTTGGACGCAGTATTTT.